This T cell receptor (beta chain) comes out of a study of shared clonotypes between healthy human individuals. Trimming shortened V by 1 base and J by 2 bases, and 17 bases separated the two germline ends. The CDR3 is 17 residues long. Germline V lookup: CDR1 SGHAT, CDR2 FQNNGV. All of the donors resided in Nashville, Tennessee, and each was a Caucasian adult. Each cell subset's genomic DNA was divided evenly among several immunoSEQ plates. The assay was immunoSEQ multiplex PCR, and TCRdb's table has in-frame clones only and misses some. The table shows roughly 510,000 clones, with 75% to 80% occurring only once.

The sample consisted of PBMCs. The chain combines TRBV11-2 with TRBJ1-2; tentative D call: TRBD1 (5 bases). The TCR sequence derives from a woman aged 40 to 49 in good health. Some clones in this sample may be carry-over from other donors' samples. The CDR3 DNA reads as TGTGCCAGCAGCTTAGCCCCCCGAGGGGCAGGGAACTATGGCTACACCTTC. As protein: CASSLAPRGAGNYGYTF.